One and the same sample provided the 27 T cell receptor beta chains below, sequenced in a study of blood T cell repertoires in COVID-19. Measured with immunoSEQ multiplex PCR; TCRdb has only the in-frame clones, and not every one. The repertoire holds approximately 65,000 clones, with approximately 81% as singletons. Sequencing was done on a sample of PBMCs or T cells enriched from blood (not recorded which). Receptors originate from a woman aged 40 to 50 with acute COVID-19.

The rearrangement joins TRBV7-8 to TRBJ1-4, with TRBD1 as a possible D gene (6 bases). Germline loops: CDR1 SGHVS, CDR2 FQNEAQ. Trimming took off 4 bases at V and 8 bases at J, with 14 bases between the two ends. This CDR3 comprises 14 residues. In DNA form, the CDR3 reads TGTGCCAGCAGCTCGGACAGTCAGGGGGAAAAACTGTTTTTT. It translates to CASSSDSQGEKLFF.

CDR3 DNA: TGTGCCAGCACCTTAGCGGGGGGGTTCGATGAGCAGTTCTTC. Its translation: CASTLAGGFDEQFF. The rearrangement links TRBV9 to TRBJ2-1, with 11 bases that match TRBD2. This CDR3 comprises 14 residues. CDR1 and CDR2 (germline): SGDLS, YYNGEE. After removal of 6 bases from V and 8 bases from J, the junction contained 7 bases not matched to a gene.

V gene TRBV6-2 or TRBV6-3 combines with J gene TRBJ2-5; TRBD2 might be the D (6 bases). The V end lost 5 bases, the J end lost 2 bases, and 15 bases lay between the germline ends. This CDR3 is 15 amino acids long. Germline V gene data show CDR1 as MNHEY and CDR2 as SVGEGT. CDR3 protein: CASSPVGGAQETQYF. Here the CDR3 DNA reads TGTGCCAGCAGTCCCGTGGGCGGGGCACAAGAGACCCAGTACTTC.

The rearrangement uses TRBV7-6 and TRBJ1-4, with a tentative D call TRBD1 (5 bases). Germline loops: CDR1 SGHVS, CDR2 FNYEAQ. V was shortened by 2 bases and J by 7 bases, with 17 bases between the two germline ends. The length of the CDR3 is 16 residues. Here the CDR3 DNA reads TGTGCCAGCAGCTTATCCAGCACAGGCAGATTTGAAAAACTGTTTTTT. Its protein product is CASSLSSTGRFEKLFF. Full variable domain (rest looked up from reference TRBV7-6 and TRBJ1-4): GAGVSQSPRYKVTKRGQDVALRCDPISGHVSLYWYRQALGQGPEFLTYFNYEAQQDKSGLPNDRFSAERPEGSISTLTIQRTEQRDSAMYRCASSLSSTGRFEKLFFGSGTQLSVL.

This clone was observed a few times. The junction departs from germline at one end; a sequencing error may be responsible. V is TRBV9 and J is TRBJ1-1, with D possibly matching TRBD1 (6 bases). Germline values: CDR1 SGDLS, CDR2 YYNGEE. The length of the CDR3 is 12 residues. CDR3 loop: CASSVGDTEAFF. CDR3 bases: TGTGCCAGCAGCGTAGGGGACACCGAAGCTTTCTTT.

The V and J genes are TRBV9 and TRBJ1-2; 7 positions match TRBD1. The CDR3 has 15 residues. The J segment lost 6 bases and the V segment lost 0 bases, leaving 8 bases of the junction unmatched. Germline lookup yields CDR1 SGDLS and CDR2 YYNGEE. Here the CDR3 reads CASSVALDRDDGYTF. CDR3 bases: TGTGCCAGCAGCGTAGCCTTAGACAGGGACGATGGCTACACCTTC.

The genes are TRBV19 and TRBJ2-1; 16 bases match TRBD2. V gave up 4 bases and J gave up 8 bases; unmatched junction bases: 5. The CDR3 contains 16 residues. Per the germline V gene, CDR1 is LNHDA and CDR2 is SQIVND (reference sequence). The CDR3 loop reads CASSSGTSGRVDEQFF. The CDR3 region has the DNA TGTGCCAGTAGTAGCGGGACTAGCGGGAGGGTTGATGAGCAGTTCTTC. Complete variable domain (other parts from reference TRBV19 and TRBJ2-1): DGGITQSPKYLFRKEGQNVTLSCEQNLNHDAMYWYRQDPGQGLRLIYYSQIVNDFQKGDIAEGYSVSREKKESFPLTVTSAQKNPTAFYLCASSSGTSGRVDEQFFGPGTRLTVL.

The genes are TRBV9 and TRBJ1-1; D uncertain. The V and J ends lost 0 bases and 2 bases respectively, with 14 bases between them. The CDR3 totals 16 residues. Looked up from germline, CDR1 is SGDLS and CDR2 is YYNGEE. The CDR3 sequence: CASSVVGGGVNTEAFF. CDR3 nucleotide sequence: TGTGCCAGCAGCGTAGTTGGCGGCGGTGTAAACACTGAAGCTTTCTTT.

The chain joins TRBV5-1 to TRBJ1-4, with D possibly TRBD1 on 5 matching bases. The V gene's germline CDR1 is SGHRS and CDR2 YFSETQ. Trimming removed 0 bases from V and 7 bases from J, with 16 bases in between. This CDR3 has 16 amino acids. The CDR3 here is CASSLEGRVDGEKLFF. The DNA for the CDR3 is TGCGCCAGCAGCTTGGAGGGCAGGGTGGATGGTGAAAAACTGTTTTTT.

This clone was found a few times. The chain employs TRBV11-2 and TRBJ1-6; D remains ambiguous. CDR3 length: 14 residues. V lost 10 bases and J 11 bases, leaving 21 bases between the germline ends. Germline lookup yields CDR1 SGHAT and CDR2 FQNNGV. The CDR3 DNA sequence: TGTGCCACCGTATCGTTAGGAGAAAAGGCACCCCTCCACTTT. Amino acid sequence: CATVSLGEKAPLHF.

V is TRBV19 and J is TRBJ1-1, with no clear D. The V end lost 5 bases, the J end lost 1 base, and 8 bases lay between the germline ends. The germline gives CDR1 LNHDA, CDR2 SQIVND (reference sequence). This CDR3 has 13 residues. The CDR3 region is CASSLNRNTEAFF. Here the CDR3 DNA reads TGTGCCAGTAGTCTAAACAGGAACACTGAAGCTTTCTTT.

The chain has TRBV5-1 and TRBJ2-5; 10 nucleotides align to TRBD2. The CDR3 extends over 16 amino acids. Germline CDR1 SGHRS, CDR2 YFSETQ. The J segment lost 1 base and the V segment lost 4 bases, leaving 7 bases of the junction unmatched. CDR3 in DNA: TGCGCCAGCAGCGTCTTAGCGGGGGGCGGCCAAGAGACCCAGTACTTC. Amino acid sequence: CASSVLAGGGQETQYF.

The CDR3 DNA is TGTGCCAGCAGCCAAGGGTGGACAGGGCGTAATTCACCCCTCCACTTT. It codes for CASSQGWTGRNSPLHF. The chain employs TRBV3-1 (or the pseudogene TRBV3-2) and TRBJ1-6; 8 bases line up with TRBD1. V was clipped by 1 base and J by 6 bases; unmatched bases: 5. Germline V gives CDR1 LGHDT, CDR2 YNNKEL (reference sequence). The CDR3 has 16 amino acids.

The V gene is TRBV6-4, the J gene TRBJ2-3; D call uncertain. With 2 bases removed from V and 1 base from J, the gap between germline ends came to 7 bases. The CDR3 is 14 residues long. Germline V gene sequence: CDR1 MRHNA, CDR2 SNTAGT. CDR3 bases: TGTGCCAGCAGTGACGACTGGGGCACAGATACGCAGTATTTT. Protein product: CASSDDWGTDTQYF.

The rearrangement uses TRBV29-1 and TRBJ2-3; 7 bases map to TRBD2. V lost 3 bases, J lost 5 bases, and 5 bases stayed unmatched. Germline loops: CDR1 SQVTM, CDR2 ANQGSEA. This CDR3 comprises 13 residues. This CDR3 reads CSVEVGGGDTQYF. The CDR3 nucleotides are TGCAGCGTTGAGGTTGGCGGGGGAGATACGCAGTATTTT.

The gene calls are TRBV5-1 and TRBJ2-7; 10 bases agree with TRBD2. The CDR3 length is 15 residues. With V trimmed by 7 bases and J by 4 bases, 11 bases remained unmatched. Per germline, CDR1 SGHRS and CDR2 YFSETQ. The DNA for the CDR3 is TGCGCCAGCGCTCATAGCGGGGGGCCAGGATACGAGCAGTACGTC. Its translation: CASAHSGGPGYEQYV.

The gene calls are TRBV29-1 and TRBJ1-4; D perhaps matches TRBD1 (6 bases). The CDR3 is made up of 13 amino acids. V was cut by 7 bases and J by 5 bases, with 14 bases left in between. Per the germline V gene, CDR1 is SQVTM and CDR2 is ANQGSEA. CDR3 sequence reads: CSAGITGNEKLFF. DNA for the CDR3: TGCAGCGCAGGAATAACAGGGAATGAAAAACTGTTTTTT.

The V and J genes are TRBV6-2 or TRBV6-3 and TRBJ2-7; 8 nucleotides line up with TRBD2. CDR3 length: 17 amino acids. After removal of 4 bases from V and 3 bases from J, the junction contained 14 bases not matched to a gene. Germline V gene lookup returns CDR1 MNHEY and CDR2 SVGEGT. This CDR3 reads CASSWTFFSGISYEQYF. For the CDR3, the DNA is TGTGCCAGCAGTTGGACCTTCTTTAGCGGGATTAGCTACGAGCAGTACTTC.

V and J are TRBV19 and TRBJ2-1; TRBD2 aligns across 10 bases. This CDR3 spans 15 amino acids. The germline V gene has CDR1 LNHDA and CDR2 SQIVND (reference sequence). With V trimmed by 7 bases and J by 7 bases, 10 bases remained unmatched. CDR3 DNA sequence: TGTGCCAGTACCTCGAGTAGCGGGAGGCATAATGAGCAGTTCTTC. Protein sequence: CASTSSSGRHNEQFF.

The chain employs TRBV5-1 and TRBJ1-3; 8 bases map to TRBD1. V was clipped by 1 base and J by 3 bases; unmatched bases: 9. There are 17 residues in the CDR3. Germline V lookup: CDR1 SGHRS, CDR2 YFSETQ. Here the CDR3 DNA reads TGCGCCAGCAGCTTGCTACCAGGGGGCAGTGGTGGAAACACCATATATTTT. It encodes CASSLLPGGSGGNTIYF.

V and J are TRBV18 and TRBJ2-2; 9 bases are shared with TRBD2. CDR1 KGHSH and CDR2 LQKENI come from the germline V gene. Trimming removed 4 bases from V and 3 bases from J; junction bases left unmatched: 15. The CDR3 length is 19 residues. The CDR3 here is CASSLSSLAGTTYTGELFF. As DNA, the CDR3 is TGTGCCAGCTCACTTTCAAGCCTAGCGGGGACTACTTACACCGGGGAGCTGTTTTTT.

This clone occurred a few times. The chain recombines TRBV19 with TRBJ1-2; a possible D gene is TRBD1 (6 bases). This CDR3 is 12 amino acids long. Per the germline V gene, CDR1 is LNHDA and CDR2 is SQIVND (reference sequence). V lost 8 bases to trimming and J lost 4 bases, with 11 bases between them. The CDR3 is CASVGRGYGYTF. In nucleotides, the CDR3 is TGTGCCAGTGTAGGCAGGGGCTATGGCTACACCTTC.

The chain has TRBV7-8 and TRBJ1-1; maybe TRBD1 (6 bases). V dropped 4 bases and J dropped 4 bases, with 13 bases sitting between them. The CDR3 has 14 residues. In germline, CDR1 is SGHVS, CDR2 FQNEAQ. The CDR3 sequence: CASSSHRVGTEAFF. DNA of the CDR3: TGTGCCAGCAGCTCTCACAGGGTAGGCACTGAAGCTTTCTTT.

This clone was counted once. The chain couples TRBV11-3 to TRBJ2-2, with unresolved D. Trimming cost V 2 bases and J 0 bases, with 4 bases left between them. This CDR3 contains 14 residues. The germline V gene has CDR1 SGHNT and CDR2 YENEEA. CDR3 bases: TGTGCCAGCAGCTTACAGGCGAACACCGGGGAGCTGTTTTTT. It is translated as CASSLQANTGELFF.

This chain uses TRBV25-1 with TRBJ1-2; no clear D. This CDR3 comprises 14 residues. Trimming took 8 bases from V and 7 from J, leaving 20 bases between them. Germline values: CDR1 MGHDK, CDR2 SYGVNS. DNA for the CDR3: TGTGCCAGCCGAGGTGTCGGCCCCTTCGGTGGCTACACCTTC. Its protein product is CASRGVGPFGGYTF.

The count of this clone is one. The chain recombines TRBV12-2 with TRBJ2-7; the listed D gene, TRBD1, was not tested against the DNA. TRBV12-2 counts as a pseudogene. This CDR3 region has 16 residues. As DNA, the CDR3 is TGTGCAAGTCGCCCCCCCCCTCGGGACAGGGGCCACGAGCAGTACTTC. Translating it yields CASRPPPRDRGHEQYF.

This clone has a handful of counts. V usage is TRBV5-4 and J usage is TRBJ1-1; D remains ambiguous. Between the trimmed V and J ends, which lost 0 bases and 1 base, there was a span of 4 bases. The germline CDR1 and CDR2 sequences are SGHNT and YYREEE (reference sequence). The CDR3 contains 13 residues. CDR3 sequence: CASSLGANTEAFF. The DNA for the CDR3 is TGTGCCAGCAGCTTGGGAGCGAACACTGAAGCTTTCTTT.